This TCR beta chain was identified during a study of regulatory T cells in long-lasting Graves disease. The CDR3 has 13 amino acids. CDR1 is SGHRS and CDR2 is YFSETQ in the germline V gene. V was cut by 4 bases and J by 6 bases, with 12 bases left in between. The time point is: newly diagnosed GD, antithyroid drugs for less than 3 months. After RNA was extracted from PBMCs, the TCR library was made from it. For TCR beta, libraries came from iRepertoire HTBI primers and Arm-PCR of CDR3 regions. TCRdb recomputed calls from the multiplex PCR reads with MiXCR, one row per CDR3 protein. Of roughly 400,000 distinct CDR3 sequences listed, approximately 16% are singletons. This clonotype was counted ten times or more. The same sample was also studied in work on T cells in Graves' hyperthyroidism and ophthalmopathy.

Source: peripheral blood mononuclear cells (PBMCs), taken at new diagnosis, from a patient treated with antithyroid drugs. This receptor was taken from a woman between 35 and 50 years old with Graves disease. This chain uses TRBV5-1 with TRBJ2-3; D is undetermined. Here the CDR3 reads CASSKVIRDTQYF. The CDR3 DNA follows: TGCGCCAGCAGCAAGGTCATACGGGATACGCAGTATTTT. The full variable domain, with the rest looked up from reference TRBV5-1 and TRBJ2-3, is KAGVTQTPRYLIKTRGQQVTLSCSPISGHRSVSWYQQTPGQGLQFLFEYFSETQRNKGNFPGRFSGRQFSNSRSEMNVSTLELGDSALYLCASSKVIRDTQYFGPGTRLTVL.